This TCR beta chain was recorded in a study of long-term antiretroviral therapy in people with HIV. Assay version v3.0 of immunoSEQ was used, and it was run at survey level. Assay: immunoSEQ multiplex PCR; the TCRdb copy retains only in-frame clones and omits some. Here the sample spans some 23,000 clones, under 80% being singletons. This clone was observed once. Its target is not known. Study-level points and caveats: Clones with expansion before ART led the repertoire at all time points.

Sequenced here: unsorted PBMCs, sampled 0.5 years after starting antiretroviral therapy. The source is a woman aged 40 to 50 with HIV.

The CDR3 sequence: CASSETRTNGQETQYF. The CDR3 DNA sequence: TGTGCCAGCAGTGAAACCAGGACAAATGGACAAGAGACCCAGTACTTC. The V call is TRBV2, the J call TRBJ2-5; possible D gene TRBD1, 5 bases. Germline-derived CDR1 and CDR2 are SNHLY and FYNNEI. This CDR3 comprises 16 residues. V dropped 2 bases and J dropped 2 bases, with 15 bases sitting between them.